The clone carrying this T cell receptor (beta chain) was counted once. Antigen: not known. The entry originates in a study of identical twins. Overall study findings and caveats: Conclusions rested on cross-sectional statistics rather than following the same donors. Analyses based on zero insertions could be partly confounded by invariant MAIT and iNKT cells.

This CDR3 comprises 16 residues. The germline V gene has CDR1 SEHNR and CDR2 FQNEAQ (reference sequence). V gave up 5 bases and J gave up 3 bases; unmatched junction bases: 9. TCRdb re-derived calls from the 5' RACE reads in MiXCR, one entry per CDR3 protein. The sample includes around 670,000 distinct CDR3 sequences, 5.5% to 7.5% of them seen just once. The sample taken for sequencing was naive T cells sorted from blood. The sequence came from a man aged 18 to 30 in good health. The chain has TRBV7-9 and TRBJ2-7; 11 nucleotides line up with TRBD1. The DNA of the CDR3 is TGTGCCAGCAGCCCTACCGGGACAGGGGGATTCTACGAGCAGTACGTC. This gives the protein CASSPTGTGGFYEQYV.